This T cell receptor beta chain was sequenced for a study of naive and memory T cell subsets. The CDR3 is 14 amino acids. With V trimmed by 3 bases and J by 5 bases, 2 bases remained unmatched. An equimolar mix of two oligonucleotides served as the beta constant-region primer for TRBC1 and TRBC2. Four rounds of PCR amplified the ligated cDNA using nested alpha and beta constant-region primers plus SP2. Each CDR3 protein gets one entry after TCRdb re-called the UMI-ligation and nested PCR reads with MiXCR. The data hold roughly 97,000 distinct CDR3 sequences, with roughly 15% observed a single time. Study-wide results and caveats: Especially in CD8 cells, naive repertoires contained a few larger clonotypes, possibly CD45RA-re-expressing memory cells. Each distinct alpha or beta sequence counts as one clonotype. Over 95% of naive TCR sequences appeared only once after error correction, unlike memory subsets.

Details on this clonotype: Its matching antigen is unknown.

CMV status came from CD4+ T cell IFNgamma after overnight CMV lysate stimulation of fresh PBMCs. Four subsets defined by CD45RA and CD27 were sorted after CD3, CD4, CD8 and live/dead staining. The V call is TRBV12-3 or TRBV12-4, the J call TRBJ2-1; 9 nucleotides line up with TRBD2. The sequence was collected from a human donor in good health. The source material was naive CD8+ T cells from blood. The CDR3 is CASSLSGRHNEQFF. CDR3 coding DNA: TGTGCCAGCAGTTTGAGCGGGAGGCACAATGAGCAGTTCTTC.